These 10 T cell receptor beta chains came from one sample sequenced in a study of tumor-infiltrating lymphocytes in primary liver carcinoma. Researchers generated TCR beta cDNA from roughly 520 ng of total RNA, relying on a constant-region primer. Each TCR beta library was derived from three nested multiplex PCR rounds that employed slightly modified ARM-PCR. TRBV1-TRBV30 forward primers and a C-beta reverse primer were used in the first two PCR rounds, which each ran for 9 to 10 cycles. TCRdb fed the multiplex PCR reads into MiXCR, producing one record per CDR3 protein. The repertoire has 100,000 or so distinct CDR3 sequences, around 84% of them found once; the top ten carry approximately 21%. Joint extraction of RNA and DNA used roughly 19-33 mg of bulk tissue that was unsorted. The sequenced material came from liver tumor tissue from sampling region 3. The subset was: tumor region T3, left-lateral pole. The receptor source for this set is a middle-aged man with primary liver carcinoma and hepatitis B virus infection.

The count of this clonotype is one. The rearrangement joins TRBV5-1 to TRBJ2-1; 8 nucleotides line up with TRBD2. The CDR3 totals 15 residues. Germline assignment: CDR1 SGHRS and CDR2 YFSETQ. V shed 3 bases, J shed 6 bases, and the junction held 8 bases outside the gene matches. The CDR3 reads CASSSLSGGTNEQFF. CDR3 coding DNA: TGCGCCAGCAGCTCTCTATCGGGAGGGACCAATGAGCAGTTCTTC.

As to this clonotype: Mismatch with germline at one junction end may stem from a read error. The chain has TRBV5-6 and TRBJ2-1; TRBD2 aligns across 10 bases. CDR1 is SGHDT, CDR2 YYEEEE, per germline. CDR3 length: 15 amino acids. The DNA for the CDR3 is TGTGCCTGCAGCTTAGGACTAGCGGCTACCGATGAGCAGTTCTTC. This sequence encodes CACSLGLAATDEQFF.

The V gene is TRBV29-1, the J gene TRBJ1-2, with D unresolved. Per germline, CDR1 SQVTM and CDR2 ANQGSEA. The CDR3 extends over 10 amino acids. The V end lost 8 bases, the J end lost 9 bases, and 13 bases lay between the germline ends. The CDR3, as DNA: TGCAGCACTCAGGATGGATGCTACACCTTC. Protein sequence: CSTQDGCYTF.

J is TRBJ2-4 and V is TRBV29-1; possibly TRBD1 or TRBD2 for D (5 bases each). This CDR3 spans 13 amino acids. Looked up from germline, CDR1 is SQVTM and CDR2 is ANQGSEA. V shed 5 bases and J shed 10 bases, with 18 bases lying between them. CDR3 sequence reads: CSVTDTWGNIQYF. The CDR3 nucleotides are TGCAGCGTTACGGACACGTGGGGGAATATTCAGTACTTC.

This clonotype was counted a single time. The chain couples TRBV10-2 to TRBJ2-3; D call uncertain. V lost 9 bases to trimming and J lost 2 bases, with 6 bases between them. The CDR3 spans 11 residues. Germline V gene lookup returns CDR1 WSHSY and CDR2 SAAADI. CDR3 amino acids: CASSNTDTQYF. CDR3 DNA sequence: TGCGCCAGTAGTAACACAGATACGCAGTATTTT.

A note on this clonotype: The junction shows a germline mismatch at one end, possibly a read error. The chain links TRBV7-8 to TRBJ2-1; D unclear. Germline V gene lookup returns CDR1 SGHVS and CDR2 FQNEAQ. The CDR3 spans 14 residues. The CDR3 DNA sequence: TGTGCCAGCAGCCCAGCCGGCCATGGGAATGAGCAATTCTTC. Translation: CASSPAGHGNEQFF.

A note on this clonotype: An end of the junction differs from the germline gene, which may be a read error. The chain couples TRBV4-3 to TRBJ2-7; D is uncertain. Germline CDR1 and CDR2: LGHNA and YSLEER. This CDR3 is 14 amino acids long. In DNA, the CDR3 is TGCGCCAGCAGTCAAGGTCAGATCTCCTACGAGCAGTACTTC. Amino acids: CASSQGQISYEQYF.

Regarding this clonotype: One junction end disagrees with the germline gene, perhaps due to a read error. This chain uses TRBV14 with TRBJ2-1; 8 nucleotides line up with TRBD2. From germline, CDR1 is SGHDN and CDR2 FVKESK. CDR3 length equals 16 residues. The CDR3, as DNA: TGTGCTAGCAGTGCCGTAGCGGGATGGGCAAACGATGAGCAGTTCTTC. Translating gives CASSAVAGWANDEQFF.

A word on this clonotype: The CDR3 does not close with the conserved phenylalanine or tryptophan, likely indicating a read error. The rearrangement links TRBV29-1 to TRBJ1-1; TRBD1 might be the D (5 bases). Deletions cut 7 bases from V and 0 bases from J, with 18 bases between. The CDR3 contains 15 residues. Germline V lookup: CDR1 SQVTM, CDR2 ANQGSEA. The CDR3 protein is CSAGAGWGMNTEAFL. DNA of the CDR3: TGCAGCGCCGGCGCAGGGTGGGGTATGAACACTGAAGCTTTCTTA.

The chain is built from TRBV29-1 and TRBJ1-5; D is possibly TRBD2 (7 bases). The J call is uncertain, as TRBJ2-3 better fits the DNA end. The CDR3 has 13 amino acids. Germline CDR1 and CDR2: SQVTM and ANQGSEA. The CDR3 DNA follows: TGCAGCGCCGAAGGGGGGGCGAATCAGCCCCAGTATTTT. It translates to CSAEGGANQPQYF.